These 24 T cell receptor beta chains share one sample of origin, sequenced in a study of cytomegalovirus exposure and HLA in healthy donors. The primer mix had 60 Vbeta and 13 Jbeta primers. Repertoires were generated with immunoSEQ multiplex PCR, while TCRdb's copy carries only in-frame clones and drops some. The data hold roughly 130,000 clones, with 80% observed a single time. What was sequenced was PBMCs. These TCRs come from a man aged 30 to 39 in good health and CMV-seronegative.

V gene TRBV6-1 combines with J gene TRBJ2-5, with D possibly matching TRBD1 (6 bases). Per the germline V gene, CDR1 is MNHNS and CDR2 is SASEGT. The CDR3 has 16 amino acids. V lost 0 bases and J lost 2, with 13 bases in between. The CDR3, as DNA: TGTGCCAGCAGTGAAGCGCTTGTCAGGGGACAAGAGACCCAGTACTTC. Translated: CASSEALVRGQETQYF.

This chain uses TRBV5-6 with TRBJ2-1; D is undetermined. There are 13 residues in the CDR3. Trimming shortened V by 2 bases and J by 0 bases, and 3 bases separated the two germline ends. Germline CDR1 SGHDT, CDR2 YYEEEE. The CDR3 loop is CASSFGSYNEQFF. The CDR3 DNA reads as TGTGCCAGCAGCTTCGGCTCCTACAATGAGCAGTTCTTC.

This clone has a handful of counts. The V call is TRBV7-8, the J call TRBJ2-7; D ambiguous. This CDR3 region has 15 residues. Germline CDR1 is SGHVS and CDR2 is FQNEAQ. V gave up 0 bases and J gave up 2 bases, with 11 bases separating them. For the CDR3, the DNA is TGTGCCAGCAGCTTAGCGTCTAGTCAAACCTACGAGCAGTACTTC. Translating it yields CASSLASSQTYEQYF.

This clone was picked up one time. The rearrangement links TRBV27 to TRBJ2-7; no clear D. Germline V gene lookup returns CDR1 MNHEY and CDR2 SMNVEV (reference sequence). There are 15 residues in the CDR3. V lost 5 bases, J lost 0 bases, and 14 bases lay in between. CDR3 protein: CASSLASGNSYEQYF. CDR3 in DNA: TGTGCCAGCAGTCTTGCGAGTGGTAACTCCTACGAGCAGTACTTC.

This clone was found once. The rearrangement joins TRBV6-1 to TRBJ1-1, with 9 bases lining up with TRBD1. With V trimmed by 5 bases and J by 11 bases, 6 bases remained unmatched. The germline V gene encodes CDR1 MNHNS and CDR2 SASEGT. The CDR3 has 12 amino acids. CDR3 region: CASSNRGLQAFF. The CDR3 region has the DNA TGTGCCAGCAGTAACAGGGGGCTTCAGGCTTTCTTT.

This chain connects TRBV19 to TRBJ2-7; 12 bases are shared with TRBD2. The CDR3 has 15 residues. CDR1 and CDR2 (germline): LNHDA, SQIVND (reference sequence). V lost 3 bases and J lost 1; bases outside the gene matches: 1. The CDR3 nucleotides read TGTGCCAGTAGTATCCTAGCGGGAGGGTCCTACGAGCAGTACTTC. Its translation is CASSILAGGSYEQYF.

The V and J genes are TRBV5-5 and TRBJ2-7, with TRBD1 identical over 8 bases. V was clipped by 2 bases and J by 2 bases; unmatched bases: 9. The germline V gene encodes CDR1 SGHKS and CDR2 YYEKEE (reference sequence). The CDR3 consists of 16 residues. The CDR3 here is CASSFSRDRLTYEQYF. CDR3 nucleotide sequence: TGTGCCAGCAGCTTCAGCCGGGACAGGCTAACCTACGAGCAGTACTTC. The variable domain in full, with the rest retrieved from reference TRBV5-5 and TRBJ2-7, is DAGVTQSPTHLIKTRGQQVTLRCSPISGHKSVSWYQQVLGQGPQFIFQYYEKEERGRGNFPDRFSARQFPNYSSELNVNALLLGDSALYLCASSFSRDRLTYEQYFGPGTRLTVT.

The V call is TRBV10-1, the J call TRBJ1-2; D unclear. The germline CDR1 and CDR2 sequences are WNHNN and SYGVQD (reference sequence). The CDR3 is made up of 13 amino acids. V lost 6 bases, J lost 6 bases, and 14 bases lay in between. The chain's CDR3 is CASSATPSDGYTF. CDR3 DNA sequence: TGCGCCAGCAGCGCGACACCCTCGGATGGCTACACCTTC.

J is TRBJ2-7 and V is TRBV15, with a weak D call TRBD1 (6 bases). This CDR3 spans 14 amino acids. The germline V gene has CDR1 LNHNV and CDR2 YYDKDF (reference sequence). Trimming removed 4 bases at V and 3 bases at J, with 13 bases between. CDR3 coding DNA: TGTGCCACCAGCAAGACAGGTGGTGGCTACGAGCAGTACTTC. This encodes CATSKTGGGYEQYF. Drawing the rest from reference TRBV15 and TRBJ2-7, the complete variable domain is DAMVIQNPRYQVTQFGKPVTLSCSQTLNHNVMYWYQQKSSQAPKLLFHYYDKDFNNEADTPDNFQSRRPNTSFCFLDIRSPGLGDTAMYLCATSKTGGGYEQYFGPGTRLTVT.

V is TRBV14 and J is TRBJ2-5; TRBD2 is a possible D gene (8 bases). The CDR3 loop spans 17 amino acids. V shed 0 bases and J shed 9 bases, with 23 bases lying between them. In germline, CDR1 is SGHDN, CDR2 FVKESK. The CDR3 nucleotides are TGTGCCAGCAGCCAAGAATGGGGACTAGGGGGCCCTCTGGCCCAGTACTTC. It is translated as CASSQEWGLGGPLAQYF.

The chain uses TRBV19 and TRBJ2-7, with 12 bases matching TRBD1. Trimming took 4 bases from V and 4 from J; bases not matched to a gene: 5. The CDR3 extends over 15 amino acids. Germline CDR1 is LNHDA and CDR2 is SQIVND (reference sequence). The CDR3 DNA reads as TGTGCCAGTAGTAAACCGGGACAGGGGGCTTACGAGCAGTACTTC. Its protein product is CASSKPGQGAYEQYF.

This clone was recorded once. The J gene is TRBJ1-5, the V gene TRBV6-6, with unresolved D. The CDR3 has 12 amino acids. Trimming removed 6 bases from V and 5 bases from J, with 8 bases in between. Germline V lookup: CDR1 MNHNY, CDR2 SVGAGI (reference sequence). The CDR3 loop is CASRVGDQPQHF. CDR3 nucleotides: TGTGCCAGCAGGGTCGGAGATCAGCCCCAGCATTTT.

The table lists this clone with a few counts. The chain combines TRBV6-4 with TRBJ2-3; TRBD2 agrees at 7 bases. V gave up 2 bases and J gave up 4 bases; unmatched junction bases: 6. In germline, CDR1 is MRHNA, CDR2 SNTAGT. The CDR3 is 15 residues long. CDR3 region: CASSDTAGKSDTQYF. CDR3 nucleotides: TGTGCCAGCAGTGACACAGCGGGAAAATCAGATACGCAGTATTTT.

The chain couples TRBV27 to TRBJ2-2; 10 bases align to TRBD2. Germline CDR1 is MNHEY and CDR2 is SMNVEV (reference sequence). This CDR3 has 17 residues. The junction had 13 bases not matched to a gene; V was cut back by 8 bases and J by 4 bases. In DNA, the CDR3 is TGTGCCAGCTCTATCACTAGCGGGGCAGGGACCACCGGGGAGCTGTTTTTT. This encodes CASSITSGAGTTGELFF.

This clone has only a few counts. J is TRBJ1-1 and V is TRBV4-1; a possible D gene is TRBD1 (6 bases). Germline CDR1 is MGHRA and CDR2 is YSYEKL. V was cut by 1 base and J by 1 base, with 13 bases left in between. The length of the CDR3 is 16 residues. This chain's CDR3 is CASSQGPGDKNTEAFF. The CDR3, as DNA: TGCGCCAGCAGCCAAGGACCCGGGGACAAGAACACTGAAGCTTTCTTT.

The chain has TRBV6-5 and TRBJ2-5, with 7 positions matching TRBD1. The assigned J gene may be wrong: the sequence end matches TRBJ2-7 better. The CDR3 is made up of 14 amino acids. CDR1 is MNHEY, CDR2 SVGAGI, per germline. This CDR3 reads CASSYGQASNEQYF. The CDR3, as DNA: TGTGCCAGCAGTTACGGACAGGCGTCCAACGAGCAGTACTTC.

V usage is TRBV19 and J usage is TRBJ1-2, with D maybe TRBD1 (5 bases). The germline V gene encodes CDR1 LNHDA and CDR2 SQIVND (reference sequence). The CDR3 consists of 15 residues. V lost 5 bases and J 2 bases, leaving 15 bases between the germline ends. In DNA, the CDR3 is TGTGCCAGTAGTTCCTTCGACAGCAACAACTATGGCTACACCTTC. It translates to CASSSFDSNNYGYTF.

This clone was counted once. The rearrangement joins TRBV9 to TRBJ2-3; D is possibly TRBD1 (5 bases). The CDR3 is made up of 13 amino acids. Trimming pared 5 bases from V and 6 bases from J, leaving 13 bases between. The germline gives CDR1 SGDLS, CDR2 YYNGEE. The CDR3 here is CASSPEGVDTQYF. The CDR3 nucleotides are TGTGCCAGCAGTCCCGAAGGGGTGGATACGCAGTATTTT.

This clone was seen more than once but under ten times. This rearrangement joins TRBV5-6 to TRBJ1-6; no clear D. Germline CDR1 is SGHDT and CDR2 is YYEEEE. The CDR3 loop spans 14 amino acids. The V gene lost 0 bases and the J gene lost 6 bases, with 7 bases spanning the gap. The CDR3 DNA is TGTGCCAGCAGCTTGGGACTGACTAATTCACCCCTCCACTTT. Protein product: CASSLGLTNSPLHF.

The chain uses TRBV30 and TRBJ1-2, with D possibly being TRBD1 (5 bases). Germline CDR1 and CDR2: GTSNPN and SVGIG (reference sequence). V lost 4 bases and J lost 6, with 9 bases in between. The CDR3 loop spans 11 amino acids. The CDR3: CAWTWGDGYTF. CDR3 coding DNA: TGTGCCTGGACGTGGGGGGATGGCTACACCTTC.

In its sample, this clone was seen a few times. The chain joins TRBV4-1 to TRBJ2-5; 7 bases fit TRBD1. The CDR3 runs 15 residues. Germline CDR1 and CDR2: MGHRA and YSYEKL. With V trimmed by 4 bases and J by 5 bases, 10 bases remained unmatched. The CDR3 is CASSPDRTLGETQYF. CDR3 DNA: TGCGCCAGCAGCCCGGACAGGACCCTTGGGGAGACCCAGTACTTC.

The chain links TRBV19 to TRBJ1-6; maybe TRBD1 (5 bases). Trimming cost V 5 bases and J 8 bases, with 16 bases left between them. Per germline, CDR1 LNHDA and CDR2 SQIVND (reference sequence). This CDR3 comprises 15 residues. DNA of the CDR3: TGTGCCAGTAGTCCGGGAACGCGGGGACATTCACCCCTCCACTTT. Translation gives CASSPGTRGHSPLHF.

This clone was counted a single time. The chain carries TRBV5-6 and TRBJ1-1; D might be TRBD1 (6 bases). The CDR3 runs to 14 residues. Trimming took 1 base from V and 1 from J, leaving 8 bases between them. Germline V gene sequence: CDR1 SGHDT, CDR2 YYEEEE. The CDR3 sequence: CASSLLRGNTEAFF. CDR3 nucleotides: TGTGCCAGCAGCTTGCTCAGGGGGAACACTGAAGCTTTCTTT. Supplemented by reference TRBV5-6 and TRBJ1-1, the full variable domain reads DAGVTQSPTHLIKTRGQQVTLRCSPKSGHDTVSWYQQALGQGPQFIFQYYEEEERQRGNFPDRFSGHQFPNYSSELNVNALLLGDSALYLCASSLLRGNTEAFFGQGTRLTVV.

The chain employs TRBV6-5 and TRBJ1-5; no clear D. This CDR3 region has 15 residues. Trimming left V 8 bases short and J 1 base short, with 15 bases between. The germline gives CDR1 MNHEY, CDR2 SVGAGI. This CDR3 is CASCSGQASNQPQHF. The CDR3 DNA sequence: TGTGCCAGCTGTTCTGGGCAGGCGAGCAATCAGCCCCAGCATTTT.